One sample yielded the 10 T cell receptor beta chains listed below, sequenced in a study of response to subunit inactivated influenza vaccine. TCRdb re-derived calls from the RT-PCR reads in MiXCR, one entry per CDR3 protein. Among hundreds of thousands of distinct CDR3 sequences listed, approximately 7.7% were seen once. The sample was PBMCs from blood, taken around 2 years after vaccination. These receptors all come from a man aged 45-69 years who received an inactivated influenza vaccine.

There are a few counts of this clonotype. The genes are TRBV5-1 and TRBJ2-1; 7 bases map to TRBD1. The CDR3 runs to 15 residues. J gave up 8 bases and V 0 bases, and 8 bases lay outside the gene matches. CDR1 SGHRS and CDR2 YFSETQ come from the germline V gene. The CDR3 loop reads CASSLGGTARHEQFF. Here the CDR3 DNA reads TGCGCCAGCAGCTTGGGAGGGACAGCCCGCCATGAGCAGTTCTTC.

The CDR3 loop is CASSRARGGAYTEAFF. The CDR3 coding sequence is TGCGCCAGCAGCCGGGCGCGCGGCGGAGCCTACACTGAAGCTTTCTTT. The J gene is TRBJ1-1, the V gene TRBV5-1; D unclear. The CDR3 is 16 amino acids. Trimming removed 4 bases from V and 3 bases from J, with 19 bases in between. Germline lookup yields CDR1 SGHRS and CDR2 YFSETQ.

This chain joins TRBV7-6 and TRBJ2-7; 11 bases agree with TRBD1. Germline values: CDR1 SGHVS, CDR2 FNYEAQ. The length of the CDR3 is 17 residues. V lost 5 bases to trimming and J lost 3 bases; unmatched junction nucleotides: 12. The DNA of the CDR3 is TGTGCCAGCAGCAACAGGACAGGGGGCTTTTATTTCTACGAGCAGTACTTC. Residues: CASSNRTGGFYFYEQYF. The full variable domain, rest sourced from reference TRBV7-6 and TRBJ2-7, is GAGVSQSPRYKVTKRGQDVALRCDPISGHVSLYWYRQALGQGPEFLTYFNYEAQQDKSGLPNDRFSAERPEGSISTLTIQRTEQRDSAMYRCASSNRTGGFYFYEQYFGPGTRLTVT.

This clonotype came up many times. The CDR3 coding sequence is TGTGCCAGCCGAATCCGGGGACAGAACACTGAAGCTTTCTTT. Amino acid sequence: CASRIRGQNTEAFF. The chain is built from TRBV2 and TRBJ1-1; D might be TRBD1 (6 bases). The CDR3 spans 14 residues. Trimming pared 8 bases from V and 1 base from J, leaving 14 bases between. Germline CDR1 and CDR2: SNHLY and FYNNEI.

This chain uses TRBV11-2 with TRBJ1-1; D is unresolved. There are 12 residues in the CDR3. Germline V gives CDR1 SGHAT, CDR2 FQNNGV. With 3 bases removed from V and 3 bases from J, the gap between germline ends came to 5 bases. CDR3 loop: CASSFVHTEAFF. In nucleotides, the CDR3 is TGTGCCAGCAGCTTCGTACACACTGAAGCTTTCTTT. Complete variable domain (other parts from reference TRBV11-2 and TRBJ1-1): EAGVAQSPRYKIIEKRQSVAFWCNPISGHATLYWYQQILGQGPKLLIQFQNNGVVDDSQLPKDRFSAERLKGVDSTLKIQPAKLEDSAVYLCASSFVHTEAFFGQGTRLTVV.

This clonotype was counted ten times or more. The V gene is TRBV14, the J gene TRBJ2-7, with 8 positions matching TRBD1. From germline, CDR1 is SGHDN and CDR2 FVKESK. J gave up 4 bases and V 1 base, and 3 bases lay outside the gene matches. This CDR3 is 14 amino acids long. This chain's CDR3 is CASSQGQGRYEQYF. The CDR3 DNA sequence: TGTGCCAGCAGCCAAGGACAGGGGAGGTACGAGCAGTACTTC.

There are a few counts of this clonotype. The chain employs TRBV4-2 and TRBJ2-5; D possibly corresponds to TRBD1 (6 bases). There are 16 residues in the CDR3. Trimming stripped 4 bases from V and 2 bases from J, with 17 bases between. Germline V gene lookup returns CDR1 LGHNA and CDR2 YNFKEQ. The DNA of the CDR3 is TGTGCCAGCAGCCGGACCAGACAGGTGGATCAAGAGACCCAGTACTTC. As protein: CASSRTRQVDQETQYF.

This clonotype is termed medium-sized. This chain uses TRBV29-1 with TRBJ1-2, with D possibly matching TRBD1 (6 bases). V lost 3 bases and J 6 bases, leaving 14 bases between the germline ends. The CDR3 covers 13 residues. CDR1 and CDR2 (germline): SQVTM, ANQGSEA. CDR3 sequence: CSVDGGEGHGYTF. CDR3 DNA sequence: TGCAGCGTTGATGGGGGCGAGGGGCATGGCTACACCTTC. Looking up the rest from reference TRBV29-1 and TRBJ1-2 gives the full variable domain: SAVISQKPSRDICQRGTSLTIQCQVDSQVTMMFWYRQQPGQSLTLIATANQGSEATYESGFVIDKFPISRPNLTFSTLTVSNMSPEDSSIYLCSVDGGEGHGYTFGSGTRLTVV.

This clonotype occurred a few times. The chain has TRBV12-3 or TRBV12-4 and TRBJ2-5; tentatively, D is TRBD2 (5 bases). V lost 7 bases and J 4 bases, leaving 19 bases between the germline ends. The CDR3 has 15 amino acids. CDR3: CASNSLASSSETQYF. As DNA, the CDR3 is TGTGCCAGCAATTCCCTAGCTTCCTCGTCAGAGACCCAGTACTTC.

This clonotype was counted between two and nine times. The V and J genes are TRBV7-6 and TRBJ2-2; TRBD1 matches 7 bases. Germline CDR1 is SGHVS and CDR2 is FNYEAQ. Losses at the gene ends were 1 base for V and 4 bases for J; bases not matched to a gene: 3. The length of the CDR3 is 15 residues. CDR3 DNA sequence: TGTGCCAGCAGCTTAGAGACAGGGTCCACCGGGGAGCTGTTTTTT. This gives the protein CASSLETGSTGELFF.